This T cell receptor (beta chain) was sequenced for a study of control samples from healthy donors and cancer patients. Profiling relied on immunoSEQ multiplex PCR, and the TCRdb table lists in-frame clones only, not all of them. The sample lists approximately 97,000 clones; about 85% were seen once. This CDR3 is 14 amino acids long. The V end was cut by 4 bases, the J end by 7 bases, with 11 bases between. Germline assignment: CDR1 SNHLY and CDR2 FYNNEI. The sample was blood. V gene TRBV2 combines with J gene TRBJ1-6; D not certain. The sequence came from a young man in good health. Written as DNA, the CDR3 is TGTGCCAGCAGTGTGTTACAGCCAAATTCACCCCTCCACTTT. Its protein is CASSVLQPNSPLHF. The full variable domain, rest sourced from reference TRBV2 and TRBJ1-6, is EPEVTQTPSHQVTQMGQEVILRCVPISNHLYFYWYRQILGQKVEFLVSFYNNEISEKSEIFDDQFSVERPDGSNFTLKIRSTKLEDSAMYFCASSVLQPNSPLHFGNGTRLTVT.